These 14 T cell receptor beta chains were sequenced from one sample in a study of shared clonotypes between healthy human individuals. Positively selected for CCR7, the CD45RO-negative cells used as naive CD8 cells excluded terminally differentiated effector memory CD45RA+ cells. Data came from immunoSEQ multiplex PCR; TCRdb stores just in-frame clones and leaves some out. The data hold around 2.1 million clones, with just over 90% observed a single time. Sequenced: naive CD8+ T cells from PBMCs. These TCRs come from a man aged 18 to 30 in good health. Some clones in this sample may be carry-over from other donors' samples.

V gene TRBV27 combines with J gene TRBJ2-3; D gene unclear. The germline V gene has CDR1 MNHEY and CDR2 SMNVEV (reference sequence). Between the trimmed V and J ends, which lost 7 bases and 6 bases, there was a span of 20 bases. CDR3 length: 15 amino acids. The CDR3 DNA is TGTGCCAGCACCAAGATCCCCCCGGGTGGCGATACGCAGTATTTT. Translation gives CASTKIPPGGDTQYF.

CDR3 in DNA: TGTGCCAGCAGTGAGGCATGGAACACTGAAGCTTTCTTT. Its translation is CASSEAWNTEAFF. The chain is built from TRBV25-1 and TRBJ1-1; D remains ambiguous. This CDR3 has 13 residues. Per the germline V gene, CDR1 is MGHDK and CDR2 is SYGVNS. Trimming removed 3 bases at V and 1 base at J, with 6 bases between. The variable domain in full, with the rest retrieved from reference TRBV25-1 and TRBJ1-1, is EADIYQTPRYLVIGTGKKITLECSQTMGHDKMYWYQQDPGMELHLIHYSYGVNSTEKGDLSSESTVSRIRTEHFPLTLESARPSHTSQYLCASSEAWNTEAFFGQGTRLTVV.

The chain links TRBV9 to TRBJ2-5; a weak D match, TRBD1 (5 bases). Per the germline V gene, CDR1 is SGDLS and CDR2 is YYNGEE. This CDR3 comprises 15 residues. Deletions cut 4 bases from V and 0 bases from J, with 13 bases between. The CDR3 DNA sequence: TGTGCCAGCAGCTCCCGTACAGGAGACCAAGAGACCCAGTACTTC. Translated: CASSSRTGDQETQYF.

Only one count was recorded for this clone. The CDR3 DNA reads as TGTGCTAGTTGGGACGGGAGTGTCCCAACCGGGAACACCGGGGAGCTGTTTTTT. The encoded protein is CASWDGSVPTGNTGELFF. This chain joins TRBV12-5 and TRBJ2-2; a weak D match, TRBD2 (6 bases). CDR1 and CDR2 from the germline V gene are LGHNT and FRNRAP. Between the trimmed V and J ends, which lost 8 bases and 1 base, there was a span of 23 bases. CDR3 size: 18 residues.

This chain links TRBV4-2 with TRBJ1-1; 7 bases map to TRBD1. The CDR3 sequence is 15 residues long. The junction had 9 bases not matched to a gene; V was cut back by 0 bases and J by 8 bases. Per germline, CDR1 LGHNA and CDR2 YNFKEQ. The CDR3 DNA reads TGTGCCAGCAGCCAAGAGTCACAGGGGAGAGGGGAAGCTTTCTTT. This translates into CASSQESQGRGEAFF.

V and J are TRBV11-3 and TRBJ2-1, with 13 bases aligning to TRBD2. V trimming: 1 base; J trimming: 7 bases; junction bases outside the gene matches: 7. The germline gives CDR1 SGHNT, CDR2 YENEEA. CDR3 length: 17 amino acids. The CDR3: CASSLAGLAGFQNEQFF. As DNA, the CDR3 is TGTGCCAGCAGCTTAGCGGGACTAGCGGGGTTTCAAAATGAGCAGTTCTTC. The full variable domain, rest sourced from reference TRBV11-3 and TRBJ2-1, is EAGVVQSPRYKIIEKKQPVAFWCNPISGHNTLYWYLQNLGQGPELLIRYENEEAVDDSQLPKDRFSAERLKGVDSTLKIQPAELGDSAVYLCASSLAGLAGFQNEQFFGPGTRLTVL.

The CDR3 loop is CASSLTENSFEGYTQYF. CDR3 sequence (DNA): TGTGCCAGCAGTCTCACGGAAAACAGTTTTGAGGGCTATACGCAGTATTTT. The chain employs TRBV27 and TRBJ2-3; a weak D match, TRBD2 (5 bases). The CDR3 has 17 amino acids. Deletions cut 5 bases from V and 7 bases from J, with 25 bases between. Germline CDR1 and CDR2: MNHEY and SMNVEV (reference sequence).

The chain carries TRBV21-1 and TRBJ1-2. TRBV21-1 is marked as a pseudogene. CDR3 size: 14 residues. The CDR3 here is CAPDAAGDQGGYTF. DNA of the CDR3: TGTGCCCCAGACGCGGCGGGGGATCAAGGAGGCTACACCTTC.

This chain joins TRBV19 and TRBJ2-7; D is undetermined. The V and J ends lost 6 bases and 5 bases respectively, with 17 bases between them. CDR1 LNHDA and CDR2 SQIVND come from the germline V gene (reference sequence). This CDR3 contains 14 residues. The CDR3 loop is CASSRVLGVDEQYF. The CDR3 nucleotides are TGTGCCAGTAGCCGGGTCTTGGGCGTCGACGAGCAGTACTTC.

The rearrangement links TRBV25-1 to TRBJ2-7; no clear D. The CDR3 sequence is 12 residues long. The V end was cut by 6 bases, the J end by 3 bases, with 9 bases between. Germline V gene data show CDR1 as MGHDK and CDR2 as SYGVNS. In DNA, the CDR3 is TGTGCCAGCAGCTCCAGAAACTACGAGCAGTACTTC. This encodes CASSSRNYEQYF.

The chain links TRBV15 to TRBJ2-2; maybe TRBD2 (6 bases). Trimming took 0 bases from V and 5 from J, leaving 16 bases between them. CDR3 length: 17 residues. Looked up from germline, CDR1 is LNHNV and CDR2 is YYDKDF (reference sequence). The CDR3 spells CATSRDRRGGNTGELFF. The CDR3 DNA follows: TGTGCCACCAGCAGAGATCGTCGGGGCGGGAATACCGGGGAGCTGTTTTTT.

V and J are TRBV29-1 and TRBJ1-2; TRBD1 aligns across 8 bases. CDR3 length: 13 residues. Trimming at V came to 7 bases and at J to 2 bases, leaving 6 bases not matched to a gene. Germline-derived CDR1 and CDR2 are SQVTM and ANQGSEA. CDR3 sequence: CSARGQENYGYTF. The CDR3 DNA sequence: TGCAGCGCCCGGGGACAGGAAAACTATGGCTACACCTTC.

The rearrangement uses TRBV7-3 and TRBJ2-1; 11 bases are a match to TRBD2. Trimming removed 2 bases from V and 9 bases from J; junction bases left unmatched: 9. Germline values: CDR1 SGHTA, CDR2 FQGTGA. The CDR3 has 16 residues. As DNA, the CDR3 is TGTGCCAGCAGCTTACTAGCGGGAGGCGAATTGAGTGAGCAGTTCTTC. Its protein is CASSLLAGGELSEQFF.

The gene calls are TRBV5-1 and TRBJ2-1; 7 nucleotides match TRBD1. The CDR3 has 16 amino acids. J lost 2 bases, V lost 3 bases, and 8 bases had no gene match. Germline V CDR1 and CDR2: SGHRS, YFSETQ. The CDR3 reads CASSWLPGTAYNEQFF. CDR3 DNA sequence: TGCGCCAGCAGCTGGCTCCCTGGGACAGCCTACAATGAGCAGTTCTTC.